This entry describes one T cell receptor beta chain. This specimen comes from a study of cytomegalovirus exposure and HLA in healthy donors. PCR used 60 Vbeta primers and 13 Jbeta primers. The table came from immunoSEQ multiplex PCR; TCRdb's copy has only in-frame clones and leaves some out. In the table there are 200,000 or so clones, approximately 78% of which are singletons. The sequencing sample was made of PBMCs. The origin of this receptor is a woman aged 45-60 years in good health and CMV-seropositive.

The CDR3 is CASSPRFSYEQYF. The DNA for the CDR3 is TGTGCCAGCAGCCCGAGATTCTCCTACGAGCAGTACTTC. The chain has TRBV7-8 and TRBJ2-7; D unresolved. Trimming shortened V by 5 bases and J by 0 bases, and 8 bases separated the two germline ends. Per germline, CDR1 SGHVS and CDR2 FQNEAQ. The CDR3 totals 13 residues.